These T cell receptor beta chains were read from a single sample in a study of CD8+ T cells in alopecia areata. Produced via immunoSEQ multiplex PCR; TCRdb's table is partial and in-frame only. The table lists about 260,000 clones, about 60% of them singletons. The specimen comprised CD4+ T cells sorted from blood, sampled at approximately week 51, from a patient treated with tofacitinib. These receptors originate from a human donor with alopecia areata. The CDR3 runs from the conserved cysteine through the conserved F or W. D genes are given only for firm matches. Rows may omit the clone size; those that give it use once, few, many or a size class.

abundance: -; d_gene: TRBD1; j_gene: TRBJ1-2; v_gene: TRBV5-4; CDR3nt: TGTGCCGCCAGGACAGGGGGCCGGGGCTACACCTTC; CDR3aa: CAARTGGRGYTF
abundance: -; d_gene: TRBD2; j_gene: TRBJ2-1; v_gene: TRBV15; CDR3nt: TGTGCCACCAGCAGAGATTCGCCCACTAGCGGGGCAGATGAGCAGTTCTTC; CDR3aa: CATSRDSPTSGADEQFF
abundance: -; d_gene: -; j_gene: TRBJ2-5; v_gene: TRBV12-5; CDR3nt: TGTGCTAGTGGTTACGGAGGGGAAGAGACCCAGTACTTC; CDR3aa: CASGYGGEETQYF
abundance: -; d_gene: TRBD2; j_gene: TRBJ2-7; v_gene: TRBV4-1; CDR3nt: TGCGCCAGCAGCCTCGGACTAGCGGGGACCTACGAGCAGTACTTC; CDR3aa: CASSLGLAGTYEQYF
abundance: few; d_gene: TRBD1; j_gene: TRBJ2-7; v_gene: TRBV29-1; CDR3nt: TGCAGCGTCCGGACAGGGGCCTACGAGCAGTACTTC; CDR3aa: CSVRTGAYEQYF
abundance: -; d_gene: -; j_gene: TRBJ2-1; v_gene: TRBV4-1; CDR3nt: TGCGCCAGCAGACAGTACAATGAGCAGTTCTTC; CDR3aa: CASRQYNEQFF
abundance: -; d_gene: TRBD2; j_gene: TRBJ2-3; v_gene: TRBV29-1; CDR3nt: TGCAGCGCCTCTCTAGCGGGCAACACAGATACGCAGTATTTT; CDR3aa: CSASLAGNTDTQYF
abundance: -; d_gene: -; j_gene: TRBJ1-1; v_gene: TRBV29-1; CDR3nt: TGCAGCGTTATTGGACGGAACATGAACACTGAAGCTTTCTTT; CDR3aa: CSVIGRNMNTEAFF
abundance: -; d_gene: -; j_gene: TRBJ1-1; v_gene: TRBV2; CDR3nt: TGTGCCAGCAGTGATCAGGGGACCATGAACACTGAAGCTTTCTTT; CDR3aa: CASSDQGTMNTEAFF
abundance: -; d_gene: -; j_gene: TRBJ1-2; v_gene: TRBV6-5; CDR3nt: TGTGCCAGCAGTTACTCAGGACAATATGGCTACACCTTC; CDR3aa: CASSYSGQYGYTF
abundance: -; d_gene: -; j_gene: TRBJ1-6; v_gene: TRBV25-1; CDR3nt: TGTGCCAGCAGTTCGAGGAATTCACCCCTCCACTTT; CDR3aa: CASSSRNSPLHF
abundance: -; d_gene: -; j_gene: TRBJ1-5; v_gene: TRBV28; CDR3nt: TGTGCCAGCACCACCCTGGACGGATACAATCAGCCCCAGCATTTT; CDR3aa: CASTTLDGYNQPQHF
abundance: few; d_gene: -; j_gene: TRBJ2-7; v_gene: TRBV9; CDR3nt: TGTGCCAGCAGCGTACAGGGGACCTCCTACGAGCAGTACTTC; CDR3aa: CASSVQGTSYEQYF
abundance: -; d_gene: -; j_gene: TRBJ1-2; v_gene: TRBV15; CDR3nt: TGTGCCACCAGCGACCCAGACGGGACAAACTATGGCTACACCTTC; CDR3aa: CATSDPDGTNYGYTF
abundance: -; d_gene: -; j_gene: TRBJ1-1; v_gene: TRBV18; CDR3nt: TGTGCCAGCCAGTATGGGGGGATGGACACTGAAGCTTTCTTT; CDR3aa: CASQYGGMDTEAFF
abundance: -; d_gene: -; j_gene: TRBJ1-2; v_gene: TRBV7-9; CDR3nt: TGTGCCAGCAGCCAACAGGGACCCTATGGCTACACCTTC; CDR3aa: CASSQQGPYGYTF